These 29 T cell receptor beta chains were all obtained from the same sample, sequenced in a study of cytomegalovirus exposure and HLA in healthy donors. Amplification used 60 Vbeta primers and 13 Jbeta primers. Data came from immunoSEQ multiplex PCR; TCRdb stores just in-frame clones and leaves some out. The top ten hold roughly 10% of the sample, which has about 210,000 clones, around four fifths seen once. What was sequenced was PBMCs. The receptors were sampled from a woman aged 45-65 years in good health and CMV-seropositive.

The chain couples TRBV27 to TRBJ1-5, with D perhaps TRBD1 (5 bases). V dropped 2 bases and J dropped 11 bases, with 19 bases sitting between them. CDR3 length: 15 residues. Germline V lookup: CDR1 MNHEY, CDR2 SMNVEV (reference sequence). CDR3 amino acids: CASSLRAGGEWAQHF. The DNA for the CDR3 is TGTGCCAGCAGTTTAAGGGCGGGGGGGGAATGGGCCCAGCATTTT.

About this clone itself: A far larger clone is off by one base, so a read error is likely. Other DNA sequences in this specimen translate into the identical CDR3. As DNA, the CDR3 is TGTGCCAGCAACACTCGGTCGGGGGATGAGCAGTTCTTC. Protein sequence: CASNTRSGDEQFF. The chain joins TRBV6-5 to TRBJ2-1, with D possibly matching TRBD2 (6 bases). The germline V gene encodes CDR1 MNHEY and CDR2 SVGAGI. Trimming removed 7 bases from V and 8 bases from J, with 15 bases in between. The CDR3 spans 13 residues.

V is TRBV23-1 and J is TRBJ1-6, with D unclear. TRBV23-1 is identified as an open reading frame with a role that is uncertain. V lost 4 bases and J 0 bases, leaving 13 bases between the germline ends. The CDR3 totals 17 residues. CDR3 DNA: TGCGCCAGCAGTCGCCGGGGTCCAAGCTCCTATAATTCACCCCTCCACTTT. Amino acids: CASSRRGPSSYNSPLHF.

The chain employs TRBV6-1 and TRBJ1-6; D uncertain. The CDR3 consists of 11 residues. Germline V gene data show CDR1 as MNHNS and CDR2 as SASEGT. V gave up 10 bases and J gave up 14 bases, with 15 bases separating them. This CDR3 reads CATRVEGTLHF. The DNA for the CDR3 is TGTGCCACCCGGGTAGAGGGCACCCTCCACTTT.

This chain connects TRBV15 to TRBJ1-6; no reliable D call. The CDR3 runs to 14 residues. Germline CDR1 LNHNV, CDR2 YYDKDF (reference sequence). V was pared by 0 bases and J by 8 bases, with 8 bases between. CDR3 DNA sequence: TGTGCCACCAGCAGAGATGGAGGGTATTCACCCCTCCACTTT. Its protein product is CATSRDGGYSPLHF.

CDR3 nucleotide sequence: TGTGCCAGCAGCGTAGCCCCAATGTCTGGGGCCAACGTCCTGACTTTC. Its protein product is CASSVAPMSGANVLTF. V is TRBV9 and J is TRBJ2-6; D uncertain. The CDR3 runs to 16 residues. Germline lookup yields CDR1 SGDLS and CDR2 YYNGEE. Deletions cut 0 bases from V and 1 base from J, with 8 bases between.

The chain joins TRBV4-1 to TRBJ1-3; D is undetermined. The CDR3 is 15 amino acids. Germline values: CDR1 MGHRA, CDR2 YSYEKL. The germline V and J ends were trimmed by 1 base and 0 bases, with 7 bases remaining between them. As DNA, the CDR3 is TGCGCCAGCAGCCAAGGGAGACGCTCTGGAAACACCATATATTTT. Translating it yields CASSQGRRSGNTIYF.

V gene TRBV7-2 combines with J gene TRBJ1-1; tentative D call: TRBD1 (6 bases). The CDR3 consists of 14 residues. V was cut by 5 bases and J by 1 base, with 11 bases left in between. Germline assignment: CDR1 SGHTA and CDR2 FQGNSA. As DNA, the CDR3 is TGTGCCAGCAGCACGACAGGTACGAACACTGAAGCTTTCTTT. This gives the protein CASSTTGTNTEAFF.

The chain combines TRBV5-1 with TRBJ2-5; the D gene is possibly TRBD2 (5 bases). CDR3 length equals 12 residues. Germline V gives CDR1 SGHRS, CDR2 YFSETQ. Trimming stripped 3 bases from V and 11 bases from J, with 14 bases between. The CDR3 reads CASSSPGLEQYF. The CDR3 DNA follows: TGCGCCAGCAGCTCGCCGGGGTTAGAGCAGTACTTC.

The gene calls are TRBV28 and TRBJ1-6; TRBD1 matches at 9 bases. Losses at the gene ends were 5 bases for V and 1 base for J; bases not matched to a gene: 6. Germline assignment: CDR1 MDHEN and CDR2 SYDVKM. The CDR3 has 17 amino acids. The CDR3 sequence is CASSPRQGGSYNSPLHF. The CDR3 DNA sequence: TGTGCCAGCAGTCCCAGACAGGGGGGGTCCTATAATTCACCCCTCCACTTT.

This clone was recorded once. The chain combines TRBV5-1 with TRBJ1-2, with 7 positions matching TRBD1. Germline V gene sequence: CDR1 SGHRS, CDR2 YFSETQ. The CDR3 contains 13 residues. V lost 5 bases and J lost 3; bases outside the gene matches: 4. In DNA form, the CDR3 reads TGCGCCAGCAGAGCGCAGGGGGACTATGGCTACACCTTC. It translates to CASRAQGDYGYTF.

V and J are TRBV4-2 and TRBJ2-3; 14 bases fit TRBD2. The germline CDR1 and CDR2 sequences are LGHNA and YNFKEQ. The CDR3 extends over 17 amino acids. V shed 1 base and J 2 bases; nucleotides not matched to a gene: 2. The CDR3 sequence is CASSQGLAGGTTDTQYF. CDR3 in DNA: TGTGCCAGCAGCCAAGGACTAGCGGGGGGGACCACAGATACGCAGTATTTT.

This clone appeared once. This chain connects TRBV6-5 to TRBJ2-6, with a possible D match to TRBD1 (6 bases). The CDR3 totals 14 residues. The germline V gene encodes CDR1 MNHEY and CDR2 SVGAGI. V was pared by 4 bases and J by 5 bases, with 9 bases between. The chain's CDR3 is CASSSGTRANVLTF. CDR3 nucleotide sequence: TGTGCCAGCAGTTCCGGGACAAGGGCCAACGTCCTGACTTTC.

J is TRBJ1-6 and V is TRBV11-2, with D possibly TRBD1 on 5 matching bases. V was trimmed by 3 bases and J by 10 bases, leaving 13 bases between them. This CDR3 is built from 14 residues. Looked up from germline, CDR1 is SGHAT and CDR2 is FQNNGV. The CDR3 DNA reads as TGTGCCAGCAGCTTTGGCAGGGTAGGGTCACCCCTCCACTTT. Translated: CASSFGRVGSPLHF.

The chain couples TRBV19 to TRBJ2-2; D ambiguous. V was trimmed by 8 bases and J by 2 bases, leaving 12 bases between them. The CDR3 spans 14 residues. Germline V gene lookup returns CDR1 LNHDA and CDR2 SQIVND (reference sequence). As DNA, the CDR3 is TGTGCCAGTTTGGGCAGGCCTAACACCGGGGAGCTGTTTTTT. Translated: CASLGRPNTGELFF.

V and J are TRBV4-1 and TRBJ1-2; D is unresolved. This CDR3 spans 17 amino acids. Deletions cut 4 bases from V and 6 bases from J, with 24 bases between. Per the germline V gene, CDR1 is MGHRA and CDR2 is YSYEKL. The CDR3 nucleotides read TGCGCCAGCAGCCCCTCAGCTGATCCGGGATCCGGCAATGGCTACACCTTC. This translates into CASSPSADPGSGNGYTF.

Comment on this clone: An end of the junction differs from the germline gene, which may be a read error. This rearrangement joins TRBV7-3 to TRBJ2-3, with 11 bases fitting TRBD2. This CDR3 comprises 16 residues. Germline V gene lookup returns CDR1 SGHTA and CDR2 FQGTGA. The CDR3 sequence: CASSSGTSGRTDAQYF. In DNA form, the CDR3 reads TGTGCCAGCAGCTCCGGGACTAGCGGACGCACAGATGCGCAGTATTTT. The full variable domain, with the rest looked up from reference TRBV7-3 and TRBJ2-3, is GAGVSQTPSNKVTEKGKYVELRCDPISGHTALYWYRQSLGQGPEFLIYFQGTGAADDSGLPNDRFFAVRPEGSVSTLKIQRTERGDSAVYLCASSSGTSGRTDAQYFGPGTRLTVL.

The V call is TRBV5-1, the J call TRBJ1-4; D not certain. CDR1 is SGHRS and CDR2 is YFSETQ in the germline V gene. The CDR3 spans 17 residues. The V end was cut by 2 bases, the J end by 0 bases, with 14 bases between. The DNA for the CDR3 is TGCGCCAGCAGCTTTGGAGGGAGTGAAACAACTAATGAAAAACTGTTTTTT. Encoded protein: CASSFGGSETTNEKLFF.

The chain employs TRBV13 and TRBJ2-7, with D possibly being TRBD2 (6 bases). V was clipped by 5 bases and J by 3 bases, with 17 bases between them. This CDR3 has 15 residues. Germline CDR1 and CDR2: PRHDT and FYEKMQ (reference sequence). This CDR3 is CASSPNPGGDYEQYF. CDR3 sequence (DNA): TGTGCCAGCAGCCCTAATCCCGGCGGGGACTACGAGCAGTACTTC.

Here the CDR3 reads CASSQGANSPLHF. In nucleotides, the CDR3 is TGCGCCAGCAGCCAGGGGGCGAATTCACCCCTCCACTTT. The chain carries TRBV4-1 and TRBJ1-6, with a weak D call TRBD1 (6 bases). Germline CDR1 and CDR2: MGHRA and YSYEKL. The CDR3 sequence is 13 residues long. V lost 3 bases to trimming and J lost 7 bases, with 7 bases between them.

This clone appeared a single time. The CDR3 sequence is CASSGIDRVNYNEQFF. The CDR3 DNA follows: TGTGCCAGCAGTGGGATTGACAGGGTAAACTACAATGAGCAGTTCTTC. The rearrangement uses TRBV6-1 and TRBJ2-1, with 7 bases matching TRBD1. The ends lost 4 bases at V and 3 bases at J; junction bases unmatched: 9. CDR3 size: 16 residues. The germline gives CDR1 MNHNS, CDR2 SASEGT.

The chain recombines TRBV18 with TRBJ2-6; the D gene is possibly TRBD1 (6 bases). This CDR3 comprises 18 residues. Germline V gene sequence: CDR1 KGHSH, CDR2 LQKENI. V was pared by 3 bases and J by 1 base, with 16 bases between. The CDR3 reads CASSPMVQGSSGANVLTF. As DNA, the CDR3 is TGTGCCAGCTCACCGATGGTGCAGGGGAGTTCTGGGGCCAACGTCCTGACTTTC.

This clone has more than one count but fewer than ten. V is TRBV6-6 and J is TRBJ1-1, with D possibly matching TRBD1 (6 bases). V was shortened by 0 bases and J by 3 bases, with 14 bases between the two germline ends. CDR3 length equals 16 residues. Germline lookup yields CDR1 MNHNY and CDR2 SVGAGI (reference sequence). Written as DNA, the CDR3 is TGTGCCAGCAGTTACTCGACGGGGGGCCCGGACACTGAAGCTTTCTTT. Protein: CASSYSTGGPDTEAFF.

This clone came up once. The CDR3 bases are TGTGCCAGTAGAGGACAGGGTGTGGTTTTAAAGCAGCCCCAGCATTTT. Encoded protein: CASRGQGVVLKQPQHF. The rearrangement links TRBV19 to TRBJ1-5; 8 nucleotides line up with TRBD1. Trimming at V came to 6 bases and at J to 7 bases, leaving 14 bases not matched to a gene. CDR1 is LNHDA, CDR2 SQIVND, per germline (reference sequence). CDR3 length equals 16 residues.

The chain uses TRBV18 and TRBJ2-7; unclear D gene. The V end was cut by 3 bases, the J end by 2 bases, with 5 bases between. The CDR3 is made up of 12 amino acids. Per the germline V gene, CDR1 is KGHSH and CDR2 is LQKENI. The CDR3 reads CASSPQAYEQYF. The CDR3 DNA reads TGTGCCAGCTCACCGCAGGCCTACGAGCAGTACTTC.

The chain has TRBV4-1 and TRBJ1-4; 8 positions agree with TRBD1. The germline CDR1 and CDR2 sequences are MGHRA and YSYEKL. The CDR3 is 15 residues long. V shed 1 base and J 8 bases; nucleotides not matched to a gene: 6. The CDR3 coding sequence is TGCGCCAGCAGCCAAGCGGAACAGGGGGACGAAAAACTGTTTTTT. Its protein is CASSQAEQGDEKLFF.

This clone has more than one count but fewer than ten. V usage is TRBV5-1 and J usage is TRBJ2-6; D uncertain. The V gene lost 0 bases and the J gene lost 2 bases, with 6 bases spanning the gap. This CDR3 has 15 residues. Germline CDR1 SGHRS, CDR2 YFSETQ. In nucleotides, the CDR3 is TGCGCCAGCAGCTTGGGAACAACTGGGGCCAACGTCCTGACTTTC. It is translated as CASSLGTTGANVLTF.

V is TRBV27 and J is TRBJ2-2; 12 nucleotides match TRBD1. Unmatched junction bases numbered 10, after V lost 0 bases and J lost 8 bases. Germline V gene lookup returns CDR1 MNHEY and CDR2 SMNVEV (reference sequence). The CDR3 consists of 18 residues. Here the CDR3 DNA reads TGTGCCAGCAGTTTATCTCTTGGGGACAGGGGGCGCAGGGGGGAGCTGTTTTTT. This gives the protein CASSLSLGDRGRRGELFF.

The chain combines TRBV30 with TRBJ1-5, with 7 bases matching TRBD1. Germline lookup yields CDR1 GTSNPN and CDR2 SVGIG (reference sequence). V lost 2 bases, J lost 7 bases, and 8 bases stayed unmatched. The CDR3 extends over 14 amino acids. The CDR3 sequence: CAWSRQGGGQPQHF. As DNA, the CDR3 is TGTGCCTGGAGTCGACAGGGAGGTGGCCAGCCCCAGCATTTT.